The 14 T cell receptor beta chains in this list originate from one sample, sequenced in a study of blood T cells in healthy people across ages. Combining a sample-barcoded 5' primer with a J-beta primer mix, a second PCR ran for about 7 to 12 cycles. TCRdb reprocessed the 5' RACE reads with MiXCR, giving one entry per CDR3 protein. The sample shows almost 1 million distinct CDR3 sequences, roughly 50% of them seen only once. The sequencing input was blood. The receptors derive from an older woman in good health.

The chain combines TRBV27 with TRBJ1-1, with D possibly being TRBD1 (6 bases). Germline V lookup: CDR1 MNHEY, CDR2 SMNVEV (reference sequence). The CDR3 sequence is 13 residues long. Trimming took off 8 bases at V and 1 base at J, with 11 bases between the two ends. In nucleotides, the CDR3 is TGTGCCAGCCGGGACACCGGGAACACTGAAGCTTTCTTT. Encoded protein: CASRDTGNTEAFF.

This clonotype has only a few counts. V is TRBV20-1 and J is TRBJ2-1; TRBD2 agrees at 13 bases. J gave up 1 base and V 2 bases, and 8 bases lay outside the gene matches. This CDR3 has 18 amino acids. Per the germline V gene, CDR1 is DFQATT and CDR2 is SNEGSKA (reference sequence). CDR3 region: CSARPPGLAGVSYNEQFF. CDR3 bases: TGCAGTGCTAGACCGCCCGGACTAGCGGGAGTATCCTACAATGAGCAGTTCTTC.

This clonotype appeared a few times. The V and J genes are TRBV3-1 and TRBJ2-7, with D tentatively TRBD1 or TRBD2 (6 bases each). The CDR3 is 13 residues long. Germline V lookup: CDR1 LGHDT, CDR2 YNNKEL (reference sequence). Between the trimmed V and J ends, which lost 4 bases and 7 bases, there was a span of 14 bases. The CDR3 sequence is CASSPLQGLEQYF. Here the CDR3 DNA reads TGTGCCAGCAGCCCGCTACAGGGACTTGAGCAGTACTTC.

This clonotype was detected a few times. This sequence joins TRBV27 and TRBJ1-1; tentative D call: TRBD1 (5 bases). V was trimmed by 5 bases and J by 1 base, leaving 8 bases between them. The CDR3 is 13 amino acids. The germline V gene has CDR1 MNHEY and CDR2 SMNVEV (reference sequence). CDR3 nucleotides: TGTGCCAGCAGTGGGGCAGGGAACACTGAAGCTTTCTTT. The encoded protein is CASSGAGNTEAFF.

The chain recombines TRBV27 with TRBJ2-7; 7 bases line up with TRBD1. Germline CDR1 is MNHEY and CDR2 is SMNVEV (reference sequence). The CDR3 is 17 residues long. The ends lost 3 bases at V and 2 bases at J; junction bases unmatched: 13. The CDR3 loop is CASSFGTGESWAYEQYF. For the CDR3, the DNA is TGTGCCAGCAGTTTCGGAACAGGGGAGTCTTGGGCCTACGAGCAGTACTTC.

CDR3 amino acids: CSRWAASTDTQYF. CDR3 in DNA: TGCAGCCGCTGGGCGGCTAGCACAGATACGCAGTATTTT. The chain employs TRBV29-1 and TRBJ2-3; D is unclear. The V gene's germline CDR1 is SQVTM and CDR2 ANQGSEA. The CDR3 covers 13 residues. Trimming took 8 bases from V and 0 from J, leaving 12 bases between them.

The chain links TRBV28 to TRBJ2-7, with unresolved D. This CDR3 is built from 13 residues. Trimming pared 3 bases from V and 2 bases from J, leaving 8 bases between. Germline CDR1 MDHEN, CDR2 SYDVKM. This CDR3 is CASSFAETYEQYF. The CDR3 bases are TGTGCCAGCAGTTTCGCAGAGACCTACGAGCAGTACTTC.

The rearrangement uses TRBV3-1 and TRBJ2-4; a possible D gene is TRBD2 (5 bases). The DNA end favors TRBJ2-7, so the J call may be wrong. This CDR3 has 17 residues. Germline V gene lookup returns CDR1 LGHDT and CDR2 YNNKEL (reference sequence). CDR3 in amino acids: CASSSLGSVRIRDEQYF. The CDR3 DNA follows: TGTGCCAGCAGCTCCCTCGGTAGCGTCCGTATTCGCGACGAGCAGTACTTC.

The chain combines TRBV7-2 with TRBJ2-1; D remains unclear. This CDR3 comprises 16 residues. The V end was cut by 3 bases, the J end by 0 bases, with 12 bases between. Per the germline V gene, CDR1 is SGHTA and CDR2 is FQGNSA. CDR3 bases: TGTGCCAGCAGCTTTGGTCCGCCGAGCTCCTACAATGAGCAGTTCTTC. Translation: CASSFGPPSSYNEQFF.

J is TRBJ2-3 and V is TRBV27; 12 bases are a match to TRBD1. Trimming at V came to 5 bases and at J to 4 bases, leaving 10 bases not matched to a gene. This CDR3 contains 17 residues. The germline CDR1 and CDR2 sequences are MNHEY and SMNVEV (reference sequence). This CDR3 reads CASSGPGQGARADTQYF. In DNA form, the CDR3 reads TGTGCCAGCAGTGGGCCGGGACAGGGGGCGAGGGCAGATACGCAGTATTTT.

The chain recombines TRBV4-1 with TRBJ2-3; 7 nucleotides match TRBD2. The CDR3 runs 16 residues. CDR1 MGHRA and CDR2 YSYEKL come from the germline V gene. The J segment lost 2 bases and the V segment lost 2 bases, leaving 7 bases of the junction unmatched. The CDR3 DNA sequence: TGCGCCAGCAGCCAACCGCGGGAGCCTCCCACAGATACGCAGTATTTT. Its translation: CASSQPREPPTDTQYF.

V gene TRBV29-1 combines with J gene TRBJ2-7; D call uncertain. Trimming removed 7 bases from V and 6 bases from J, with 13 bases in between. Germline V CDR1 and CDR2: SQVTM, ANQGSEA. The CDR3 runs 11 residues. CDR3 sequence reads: CSAVFSGEQYF. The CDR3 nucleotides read TGCAGCGCCGTTTTTTCCGGCGAGCAGTACTTC.

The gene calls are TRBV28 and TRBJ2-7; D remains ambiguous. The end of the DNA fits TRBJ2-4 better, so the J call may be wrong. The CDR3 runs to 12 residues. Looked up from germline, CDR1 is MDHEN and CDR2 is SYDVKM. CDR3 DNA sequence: TGTGCCAGCAAGAGCCTCAGACACATTCAGTACTTC. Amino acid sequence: CASKSLRHIQYF.

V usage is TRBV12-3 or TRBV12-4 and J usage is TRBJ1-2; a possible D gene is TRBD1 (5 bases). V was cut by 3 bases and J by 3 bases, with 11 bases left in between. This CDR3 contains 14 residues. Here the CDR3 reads CASSFSGTHYGYTF. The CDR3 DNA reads TGTGCCAGCAGTTTTTCGGGGACGCACTATGGCTACACCTTC.